This is a list of T cell receptor beta chains from one sample in a study of T cell changes during pregnancy in multiple sclerosis. The data were produced by immunoSEQ multiplex PCR, yet TCRdb's version contains in-frame clones alone and is incomplete. This table has 20,000 to 25,000 clones, about 91% appearing once. Source: CD4+ T cells from peripheral blood mononuclear cells, taken in the third trimester of pregnancy. These receptors all stem from a female donor with multiple sclerosis, enrolled in a pregnancy study. Each CDR3 is given with its conserved first and last residue. Expanded clones get a size class; other rows say once, few or many, or leave the size out.

V	size	CDR3
TRBV18	.	CASSSTGGSYNEQFF
TRBV7-2	.	CASSDRLAGADEQFF
TRBV13	.	CASSLGTGDGQPQHF
TRBV5-1	.	CASSFMSGGNYGYTF
TRBV5-1	once	CASSLARQRTEIYGYTF
TRBV25-1	.	CASRMRRGDRKNQPQHF
TRBV28	.	CASSMTVGMNTEAFF
TRBV5-6	.	CASSLAQGAMDIQYF
TRBV5-6	.	CASSYPGAENIQYF
TRBV4-1	.	CASRSDRTSTNEKLFF
TRBV5-1	.	CASSLGAEYNEQFF
TRBV2	once	CASRDRTGSNEKLFF
TRBV19	.	CASSLRDRGGGYTF
TRBV4-3	.	CASSQDPGGRADTQYF
TRBV4-1	.	CASSHPQVGRGSEAFF
TRBV6-5	.	CASSPRQGAAYEQYF
TRBV11-2	.	CASSLGGGYTF
TRBV6-1	.	CASSALRGRGDSNQPQHF